One sample yielded the 21 T cell receptor beta chains listed below, sequenced in a study of blood T cell repertoires in COVID-19 (dated by TCRdb to 2018 to 2021). The library was produced with the immunoSEQ multiplex PCR assay. TCRdb carries this immuneACCESS record with in-frame sequences only. Its versions omit some clonotypes, under half of them owing to an unresolved V gene in the studies checked, with the rest unexplained. This sample lists about 100,000 clones; about nine tenths were detected once. The ten largest clones represent less than 2% of the sample. Material for sequencing was peripheral blood. The receptors were sampled from a human donor with active COVID-19. The donor label of this sample is uncertain.

The V call is TRBV18, the J call TRBJ2-2; 10 bases line up with TRBD1. CDR3 length: 18 amino acids. Germline V lookup: CDR1 KGHSH, CDR2 LQKENI. V shed 3 bases, J shed 5 bases, and the junction held 12 bases outside the gene matches. CDR3 region: CASSPIPAGQGITGELFF. For the CDR3, the DNA is TGTGCCAGCTCACCCATACCGGCGGGACAGGGGATAACCGGGGAGCTGTTTTTT. The complete variable domain, with remaining parts taken from reference TRBV18 and TRBJ2-2, reads NAGVMQNPRHLVRRRGQEARLRCSPMKGHSHVYWYRQLPEEGLKFMVYLQKENIIDESGMPKERFSAEFPKEGPSILRIQQVVRGDSAAYFCASSPIPAGQGITGELFFGEGSRLTVL.

The chain is built from TRBV9 and TRBJ1-6, with D possibly TRBD1 on 5 matching bases. Between the trimmed V and J ends, which lost 2 bases and 10 bases, there was a span of 13 bases. The germline V gene encodes CDR1 SGDLS and CDR2 YYNGEE. The CDR3 loop spans 14 amino acids. CDR3 in amino acids: CASSVPGRGSPLHF. CDR3 coding DNA: TGTGCCAGCAGCGTTCCAGGGCGGGGCTCACCCCTCCACTTT.

The chain recombines TRBV9 with TRBJ2-7; 9 bases map to TRBD2. V shed 0 bases, J shed 1 base, and the junction held 2 bases outside the gene matches. The CDR3 length is 15 residues. CDR1 is SGDLS, CDR2 YYNGEE, per germline. CDR3 sequence reads: CASSVGAGGSYEQYF. Here the CDR3 DNA reads TGTGCCAGCAGCGTAGGAGCGGGGGGTTCCTACGAGCAGTACTTC. Variable domain in full (rest from reference TRBV9 and TRBJ2-7): DSGVTQTPKHLITATGQRVTLRCSPRSGDLSVYWYQQSLDQGLQFLIQYYNGEERAKGNILERFSAQQFPDLHSELNLSSLELGDSALYFCASSVGAGGSYEQYFGPGTRLTVT.

The chain has TRBV30 and TRBJ2-5; D is undetermined. Trimming cost V 5 bases and J 4 bases, with 8 bases left between them. In germline, CDR1 is GTSNPN, CDR2 SVGIG (reference sequence). The CDR3 consists of 11 residues. CDR3 sequence reads: CAWSFRETQYF. CDR3 DNA: TGTGCCTGGTCCTTTAGAGAGACCCAGTACTTC.

This clone was seen just once. This chain connects TRBV4-3 to TRBJ2-7; TRBD2 matches 7 bases. Germline V gives CDR1 LGHNA, CDR2 YSLEER. The CDR3 has 17 residues. With V trimmed by 0 bases and J by 4 bases, 12 bases remained unmatched. Here the CDR3 DNA reads TGCGCCAGCAGCCAAGAGACCGGGACTTCGGGGGGTTACGAGCAGTACTTC. This codes for CASSQETGTSGGYEQYF.

This chain connects TRBV7-9 to TRBJ1-1, with a possible D match to TRBD1 (6 bases). The germline V gene encodes CDR1 SEHNR and CDR2 FQNEAQ (reference sequence). With 5 bases removed from V and 5 bases from J, the gap between germline ends came to 15 bases. The length of the CDR3 is 14 residues. As DNA, the CDR3 is TGTGCCAGCAGCATTTATCAGGGGAGAACTGAAGCTTTCTTT. Translation gives CASSIYQGRTEAFF.

The chain combines TRBV19 with TRBJ2-7; 9 bases are shared with TRBD1. V lost 4 bases to trimming and J lost 1 base; unmatched junction nucleotides: 11. Germline V gene sequence: CDR1 LNHDA, CDR2 SQIVND (reference sequence). There are 17 residues in the CDR3. The CDR3 loop reads CASSNLKGQGPSYEQYF. The CDR3 region has the DNA TGTGCCAGTAGTAACCTGAAGGGACAGGGCCCATCCTACGAGCAGTACTTC. Looking up the rest from reference TRBV19 and TRBJ2-7 gives the full variable domain: DGGITQSPKYLFRKEGQNVTLSCEQNLNHDAMYWYRQDPGQGLRLIYYSQIVNDFQKGDIAEGYSVSREKKESFPLTVTSAQKNPTAFYLCASSNLKGQGPSYEQYFGPGTRLTVT.

J is TRBJ2-3 and V is TRBV23-1, with D possibly being TRBD1 (6 bases). TRBV23-1 is placed among ORFs of uncertain function. Deletions cut 4 bases from V and 4 bases from J, with 18 bases between. The CDR3 totals 16 residues. The CDR3 loop is CASSPPNRESADTQYF. CDR3 sequence (DNA): TGCGCCAGCAGTCCACCAAACAGGGAAAGCGCAGATACGCAGTATTTT.

This chain links TRBV2 with TRBJ1-1; TRBD1 matches at 10 bases. V gave up 5 bases and J gave up 5 bases; unmatched junction bases: 5. The germline CDR1 and CDR2 sequences are SNHLY and FYNNEI. This CDR3 comprises 14 residues. The CDR3 DNA reads as TGTGCCAGCAGTAAGGGACAGGGGTTTACTGAAGCTTTCTTT. Translated, it gives CASSKGQGFTEAFF.

The V call is TRBV12-3 or TRBV12-4, the J call TRBJ2-7, with 8 bases lining up with TRBD1. The J segment lost 2 bases and the V segment lost 7 bases, leaving 4 bases of the junction unmatched. The CDR3 runs 13 residues. CDR3 in DNA: TGTGCCAGCAATAACAGGGGGGCCTACGAGCAGTACTTC. Its protein is CASNNRGAYEQYF.

This chain connects TRBV27 to TRBJ1-5; D unresolved. Trimming cost V 2 bases and J 5 bases, with 7 bases left between them. This CDR3 spans 13 amino acids. Looked up from germline, CDR1 is MNHEY and CDR2 is SMNVEV (reference sequence). The CDR3 DNA reads TGTGCCAGCAGTTTAGAGGCAGATCAGCCCCAGCATTTT. Its protein product is CASSLEADQPQHF.

This chain links TRBV6-2 or TRBV6-3 with TRBJ2-1, with D perhaps TRBD2 (5 bases). The germline CDR1 and CDR2 sequences are MNHEY and SVGEGT. Trimming took off 0 bases at V and 6 bases at J, with 12 bases between the two ends. CDR3 length: 15 amino acids. The CDR3 region has the DNA TGTGCCAGCAGTTACTCGATGGCAGAGGGCAATGAGCAGTTCTTC. Encoded protein: CASSYSMAEGNEQFF.

The CDR3 region is CASSQAIPGGIMNTEAFF. Written as DNA, the CDR3 is TGCGCCAGCAGCCAAGCTATCCCGGGGGGGATCATGAACACTGAAGCTTTCTTT. The rearrangement links TRBV4-3 to TRBJ1-1, with D perhaps TRBD1 (5 bases). Trimming pared 1 base from V and 0 bases from J, leaving 18 bases between. Germline loops: CDR1 LGHNA, CDR2 YSLEER. This CDR3 is 18 amino acids long.

This chain connects TRBV4-3 to TRBJ1-2; no clear D gene. Germline assignment: CDR1 LGHNA and CDR2 YSLEER. The V end was cut by 0 bases, the J end by 0 bases, with 8 bases between. The CDR3 contains 15 residues. The CDR3 protein is CASSQDHTTNYGYTF. CDR3 DNA: TGCGCCAGCAGCCAAGATCACACAACTAACTATGGCTACACCTTC.

The CDR3 bases are TGTGCCAGCAGCGTTACTACAGGAAACACCATATATTTT. This gives the protein CASSVTTGNTIYF. The rearrangement uses TRBV9 and TRBJ1-3; D remains unclear. This CDR3 contains 13 residues. Germline values: CDR1 SGDLS, CDR2 YYNGEE. V shed 2 bases and J shed 4 bases, with 7 bases lying between them. The whole variable domain, filled in from reference TRBV9 and TRBJ1-3, reads DSGVTQTPKHLITATGQRVTLRCSPRSGDLSVYWYQQSLDQGLQFLIQYYNGEERAKGNILERFSAQQFPDLHSELNLSSLELGDSALYFCASSVTTGNTIYFGEGSWLTVV.

This rearrangement joins TRBV5-1 to TRBJ2-1; 11 bases match TRBD2. V gave up 3 bases and J gave up 6 bases; unmatched junction bases: 8. The CDR3 contains 16 residues. CDR1 and CDR2 (germline): SGHRS, YFSETQ. In DNA form, the CDR3 reads TGCGCCAGCAGCTCTACAACTAGCGGGGGACTCAATGAGCAGTTCTTC. Residues: CASSSTTSGGLNEQFF.

This clone has just one count. The rearrangement joins TRBV18 to TRBJ1-4, with TRBD1 as a possible D gene (6 bases). Germline CDR1 KGHSH, CDR2 LQKENI. The CDR3 is made up of 17 amino acids. V was trimmed by 3 bases and J by 0 bases, leaving 14 bases between them. The CDR3 here is CASSPVVGAATNEKLFF. CDR3 sequence (DNA): TGTGCCAGCTCACCTGTCGTGGGGGCTGCAACTAATGAAAAACTGTTTTTT.

The chain has TRBV6-4 and TRBJ2-5, with 9 positions matching TRBD1. The ends lost 4 bases at V and 1 base at J; junction bases unmatched: 19. Germline V gene data show CDR1 as MRHNA and CDR2 as SNTAGT. CDR3 length: 20 amino acids. The CDR3 bases are TGTGCCAGCAGTGCGTCTAGACAGGGGGGGAGGATGAGGCGCCAAGAGACCCAGTACTTC. This encodes CASSASRQGGRMRRQETQYF.

This chain joins TRBV2 and TRBJ2-1; 8 bases match TRBD2. Per germline, CDR1 SNHLY and CDR2 FYNNEI. With V trimmed by 6 bases and J by 10 bases, 11 bases remained unmatched. The CDR3 consists of 14 residues. CDR3 region: CASSMGLGVFEQFF. The CDR3 DNA follows: TGTGCCAGCAGCATGGGACTAGGAGTTTTCGAGCAGTTCTTC.

In this sample, this clone turned up once. This chain links TRBV18 with TRBJ1-3; the D is unclear. The CDR3 runs to 16 residues. Germline lookup yields CDR1 KGHSH and CDR2 LQKENI. Trimming removed 2 bases at V and 3 bases at J, with 14 bases between. The CDR3 nucleotides read TGTGCCAGCTCACCAGTTGAGGGCCCGGTTGGAAACACCATATATTTT. This encodes CASSPVEGPVGNTIYF.

This clone came up a few times. The V call is TRBV6-1, the J call TRBJ2-7, with D perhaps matching TRBD1 (6 bases). This CDR3 is 13 amino acids long. Germline V CDR1 and CDR2: MNHNS, SASEGT. V was shortened by 2 bases and J by 3 bases, with 8 bases between the two germline ends. This chain's CDR3 is CASSEPGVYEQYF. CDR3 nucleotide sequence: TGTGCCAGCAGTGAACCAGGGGTCTACGAGCAGTACTTC.